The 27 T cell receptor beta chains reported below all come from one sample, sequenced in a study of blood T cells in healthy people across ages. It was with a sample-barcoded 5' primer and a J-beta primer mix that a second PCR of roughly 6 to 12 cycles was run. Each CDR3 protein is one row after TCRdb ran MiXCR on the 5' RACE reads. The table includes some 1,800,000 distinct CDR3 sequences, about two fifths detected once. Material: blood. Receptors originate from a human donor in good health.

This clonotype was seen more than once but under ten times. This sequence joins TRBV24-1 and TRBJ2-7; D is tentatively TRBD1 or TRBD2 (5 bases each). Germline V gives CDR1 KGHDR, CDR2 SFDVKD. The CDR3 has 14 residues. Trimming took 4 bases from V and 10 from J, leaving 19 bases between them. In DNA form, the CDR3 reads TGTGCCACCAGTGACTCCACTGGGACGGGCCTTCAGTACTTC. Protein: CATSDSTGTGLQYF.

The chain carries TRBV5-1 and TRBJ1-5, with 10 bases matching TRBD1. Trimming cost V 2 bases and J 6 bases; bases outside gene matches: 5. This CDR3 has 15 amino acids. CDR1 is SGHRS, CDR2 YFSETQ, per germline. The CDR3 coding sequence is TGCGCCAGCAGCTTAGGACAGGGGGAAAGTCAGCCCCAGCATTTT. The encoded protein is CASSLGQGESQPQHF.

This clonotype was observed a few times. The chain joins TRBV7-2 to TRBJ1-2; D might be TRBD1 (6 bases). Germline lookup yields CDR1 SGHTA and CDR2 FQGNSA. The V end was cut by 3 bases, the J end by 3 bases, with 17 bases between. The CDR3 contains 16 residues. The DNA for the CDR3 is TGTGCCAGCAGCTTGCAACCCAGGGGTTCGGACTATGGCTACACCTTC. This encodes CASSLQPRGSDYGYTF.

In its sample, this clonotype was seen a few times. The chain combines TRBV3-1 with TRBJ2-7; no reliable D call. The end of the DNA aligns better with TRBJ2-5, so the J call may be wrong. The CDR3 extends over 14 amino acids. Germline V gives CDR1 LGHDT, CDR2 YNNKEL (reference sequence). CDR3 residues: CASSQDLSRETQYF. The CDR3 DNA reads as TGTGCCAGCAGCCAAGATCTCTCACGAGAGACCCAGTACTTC.

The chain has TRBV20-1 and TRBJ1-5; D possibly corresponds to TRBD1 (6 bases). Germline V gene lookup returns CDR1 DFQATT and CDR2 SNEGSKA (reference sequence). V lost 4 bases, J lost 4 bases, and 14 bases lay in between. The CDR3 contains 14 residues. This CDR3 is CSATADSANQPQHF. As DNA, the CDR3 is TGCAGTGCTACAGCGGACAGCGCAAATCAGCCCCAGCATTTT.

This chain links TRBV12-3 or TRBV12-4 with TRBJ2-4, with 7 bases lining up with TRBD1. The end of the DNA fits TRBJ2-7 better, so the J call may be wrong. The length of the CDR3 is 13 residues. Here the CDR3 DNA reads TGTGCCAGCGGTTCGACAGGGCCCCACGAGCAGTACTTC. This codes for CASGSTGPHEQYF.

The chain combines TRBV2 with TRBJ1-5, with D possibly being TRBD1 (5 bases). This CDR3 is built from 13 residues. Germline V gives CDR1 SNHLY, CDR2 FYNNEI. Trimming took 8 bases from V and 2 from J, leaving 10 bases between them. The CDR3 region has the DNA TGTGCCAGCGGGGGAGAGCGCAATCAGCCCCAGCATTTT. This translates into CASGGERNQPQHF.

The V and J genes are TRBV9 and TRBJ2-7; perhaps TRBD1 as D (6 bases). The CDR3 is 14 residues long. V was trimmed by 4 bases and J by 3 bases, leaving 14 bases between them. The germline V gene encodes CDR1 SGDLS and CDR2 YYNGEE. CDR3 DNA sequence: TGTGCCAGCAGCATGGGGGCGTCGGTCTACGAGCAGTACTTC. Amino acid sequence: CASSMGASVYEQYF.

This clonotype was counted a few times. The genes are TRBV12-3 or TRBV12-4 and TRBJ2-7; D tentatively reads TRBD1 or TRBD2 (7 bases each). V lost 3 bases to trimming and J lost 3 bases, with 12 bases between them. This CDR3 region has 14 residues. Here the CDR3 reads CASSFRGGHYEQYF. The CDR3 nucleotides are TGTGCCAGCAGTTTCAGGGGGGGGCACTACGAGCAGTACTTC.

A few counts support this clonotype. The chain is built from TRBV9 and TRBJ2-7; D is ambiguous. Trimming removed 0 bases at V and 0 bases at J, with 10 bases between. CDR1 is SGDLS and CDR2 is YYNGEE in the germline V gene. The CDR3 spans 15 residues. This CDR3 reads CASSVDPLLSYEQYF. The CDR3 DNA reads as TGTGCCAGCAGCGTAGACCCGCTCCTCTCCTACGAGCAGTACTTC.

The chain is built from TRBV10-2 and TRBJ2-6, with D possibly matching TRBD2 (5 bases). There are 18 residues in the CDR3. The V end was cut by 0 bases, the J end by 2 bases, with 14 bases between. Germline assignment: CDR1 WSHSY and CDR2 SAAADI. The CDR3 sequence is CASSESLGSLPGANVLTF. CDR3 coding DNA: TGCGCCAGCAGTGAGTCGCTAGGGAGTCTCCCTGGGGCCAACGTCCTGACTTTC.

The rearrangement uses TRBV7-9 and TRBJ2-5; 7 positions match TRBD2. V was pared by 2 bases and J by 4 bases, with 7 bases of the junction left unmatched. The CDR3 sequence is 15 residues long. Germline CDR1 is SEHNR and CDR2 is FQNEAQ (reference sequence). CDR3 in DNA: TGTGCCAGCAGCTTATCCTGGGACTATTCAGAGACCCAGTACTTC. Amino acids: CASSLSWDYSETQYF.

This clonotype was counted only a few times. The DNA of the CDR3 is TGTGCCAGCAGCTACGTACCGGGTTGGGGGAATCAGCCCCAGCATTTT. Translated: CASSYVPGWGNQPQHF. V usage is TRBV7-2 and J usage is TRBJ1-5, with TRBD1 as a possible D gene (5 bases). The CDR3 runs 16 residues. Germline V gene data show CDR1 as SGHTA and CDR2 as FQGNSA. The ends were cut back, 4 bases at V and 4 bases at J, with 17 bases in the middle.

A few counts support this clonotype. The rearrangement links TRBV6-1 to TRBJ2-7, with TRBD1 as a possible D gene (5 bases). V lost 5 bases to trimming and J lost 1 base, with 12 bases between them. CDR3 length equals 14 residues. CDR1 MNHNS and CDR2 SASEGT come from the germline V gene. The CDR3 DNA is TGTGCCAGCAGTCAACCAGGGATATCCTACGAGCAGTACTTC. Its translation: CASSQPGISYEQYF.

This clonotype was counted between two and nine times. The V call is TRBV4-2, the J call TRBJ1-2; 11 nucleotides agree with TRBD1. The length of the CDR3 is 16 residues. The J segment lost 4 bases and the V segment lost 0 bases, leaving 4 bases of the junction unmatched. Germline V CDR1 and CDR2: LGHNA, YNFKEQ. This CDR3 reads CASSQDGTGGSYGYTF. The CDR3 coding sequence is TGTGCCAGCAGCCAAGACGGGACAGGGGGATCCTATGGCTACACCTTC.

The CDR3 sequence: CASSPGPGDSYNEQFF. DNA of the CDR3: TGCGCCAGCAGCCCGGGCCCAGGGGACTCCTACAATGAGCAGTTCTTC. The chain joins TRBV5-1 to TRBJ2-1; tentatively, D is TRBD1 (6 bases). The CDR3 runs to 16 residues. Germline CDR1 SGHRS, CDR2 YFSETQ. V was cut by 4 bases and J by 0 bases, with 14 bases left in between.

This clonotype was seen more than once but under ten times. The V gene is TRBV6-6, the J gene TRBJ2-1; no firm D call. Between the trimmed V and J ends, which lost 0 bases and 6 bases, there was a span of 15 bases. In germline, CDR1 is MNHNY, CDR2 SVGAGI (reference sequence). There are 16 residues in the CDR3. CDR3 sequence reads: CASSYSTPALGNEQFF. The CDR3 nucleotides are TGTGCCAGCAGTTACTCGACCCCTGCCTTGGGCAATGAGCAGTTCTTC.

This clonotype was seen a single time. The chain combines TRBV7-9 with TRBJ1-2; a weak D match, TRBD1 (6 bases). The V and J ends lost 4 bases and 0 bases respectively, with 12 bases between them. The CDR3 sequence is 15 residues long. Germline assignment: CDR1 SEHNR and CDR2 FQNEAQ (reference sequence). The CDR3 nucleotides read TGTGCCAGCAGCTCCACAGGGAAATCTAACTATGGCTACACCTTC. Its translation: CASSSTGKSNYGYTF.

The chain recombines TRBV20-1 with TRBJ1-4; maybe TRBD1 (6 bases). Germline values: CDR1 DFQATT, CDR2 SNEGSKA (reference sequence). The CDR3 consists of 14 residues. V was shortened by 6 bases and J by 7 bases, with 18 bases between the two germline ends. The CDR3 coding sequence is TGCAGTGCCAACGGACAGTTCCTCGGTGAAAAACTGTTTTTT. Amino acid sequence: CSANGQFLGEKLFF.

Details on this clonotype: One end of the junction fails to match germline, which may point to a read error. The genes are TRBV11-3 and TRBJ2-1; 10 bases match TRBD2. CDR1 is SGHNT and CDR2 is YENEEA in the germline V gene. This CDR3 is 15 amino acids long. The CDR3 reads CAGSLRAGGPNEQFF. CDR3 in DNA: TGTGCCGGCAGCTTACGAGCGGGGGGGCCCAATGAGCAGTTCTTC. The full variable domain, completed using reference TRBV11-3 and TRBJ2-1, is EAGVVQSPRYKIIEKKQPVAFWCNPISGHNTLYWYLQNLGQGPELLIRYENEEAVDDSQLPKDRFSAERLKGVDSTLKIQPAELGDSAVYLCAGSLRAGGPNEQFFGPGTRLTVL.

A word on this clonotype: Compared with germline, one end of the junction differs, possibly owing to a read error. CDR3 sequence: CATSGGDEQYF. The CDR3 DNA follows: TGTGCCACCAGCGGGGGTGACGAGCAGTACTTC. This rearrangement joins TRBV7-9 to TRBJ2-7; 8 bases are a match to TRBD2. This CDR3 contains 11 residues. CDR1 and CDR2 (germline): SEHNR, FQNEAQ (reference sequence).

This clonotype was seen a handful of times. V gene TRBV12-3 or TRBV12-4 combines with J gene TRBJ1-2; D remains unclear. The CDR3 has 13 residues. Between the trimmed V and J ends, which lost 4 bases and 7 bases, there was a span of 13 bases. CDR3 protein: CASSWRRKGGYTF. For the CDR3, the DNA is TGTGCCAGCAGTTGGCGGAGAAAGGGTGGCTACACCTTC.

The CDR3, as DNA: TGTGCCAGCAGCAGAACAGGGTGGGGTAACTATGGCTACACCTTC. Encoded protein: CASSRTGWGNYGYTF. The chain has TRBV9 and TRBJ1-2; D perhaps matches TRBD1 (6 bases). Germline lookup yields CDR1 SGDLS and CDR2 YYNGEE. Trimming left V 4 bases short and J 1 base short, with 14 bases between. The CDR3 contains 15 residues.

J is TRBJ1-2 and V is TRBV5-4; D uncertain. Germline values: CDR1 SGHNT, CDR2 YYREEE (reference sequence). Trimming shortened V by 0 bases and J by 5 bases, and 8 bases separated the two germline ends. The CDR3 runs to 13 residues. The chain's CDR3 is CASSLVASYGYTF. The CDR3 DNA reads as TGTGCCAGCAGCTTGGTTGCGTCGTATGGCTACACCTTC. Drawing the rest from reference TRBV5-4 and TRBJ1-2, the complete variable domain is ETGVTQSPTHLIKTRGQQVTLRCSSQSGHNTVSWYQQALGQGPQFIFQYYREEENGRGNFPPRFSGLQFPNYSSELNVNALELDDSALYLCASSLVASYGYTFGSGTRLTVV.

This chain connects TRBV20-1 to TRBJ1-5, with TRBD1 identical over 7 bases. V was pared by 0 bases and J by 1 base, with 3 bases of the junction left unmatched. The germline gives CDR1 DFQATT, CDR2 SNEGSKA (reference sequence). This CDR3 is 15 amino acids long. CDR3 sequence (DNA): TGCAGTGCTAGAGATATGGACAGGAGCAATCAGCCCCAGCATTTT. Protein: CSARDMDRSNQPQHF.

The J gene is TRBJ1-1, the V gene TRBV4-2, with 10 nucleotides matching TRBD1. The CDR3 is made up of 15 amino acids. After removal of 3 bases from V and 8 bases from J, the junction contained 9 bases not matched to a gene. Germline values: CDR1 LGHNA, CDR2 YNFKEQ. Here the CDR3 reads CASSHFDRQGAEAFF. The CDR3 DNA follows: TGTGCCAGCAGCCATTTTGACAGACAGGGGGCCGAAGCTTTCTTT.

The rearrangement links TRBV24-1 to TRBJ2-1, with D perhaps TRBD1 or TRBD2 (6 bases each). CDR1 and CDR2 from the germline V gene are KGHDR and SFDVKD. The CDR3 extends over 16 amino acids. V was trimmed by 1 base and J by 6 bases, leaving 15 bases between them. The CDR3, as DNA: TGTGCCACCAGTGATTTAGAGGGGGGACTCCTCAATGAGCAGTTCTTC. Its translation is CATSDLEGGLLNEQFF.